The source of this T cell receptor beta chain is a study of blood T cell repertoires in COVID-19. V lost 6 bases, J lost 4 bases, and 18 bases lay in between. Germline V gene sequence: CDR1 SGHRS, CDR2 YFSETQ. This CDR3 is 15 amino acids long. Produced via immunoSEQ multiplex PCR; TCRdb's table is partial and in-frame only. The data show 250,000 or so clones, roughly nine tenths seen once. The V and J genes are TRBV5-1 and TRBJ2-3; TRBD1 might be the D (7 bases). Material for sequencing was peripheral blood. The sequence came from a woman aged 40 to 50 who had recovered from COVID-19. The CDR3 here is CASNLRTGEADTQYF. CDR3 DNA: TGCGCCAGCAACCTACGAACAGGGGAGGCAGATACGCAGTATTTT.